This T cell receptor beta chain was recorded in a study of cytomegalovirus exposure and HLA in healthy donors. About the study: An earlier analysis identified 117 million unique TCR beta sequences in some 180 million T cells. The early release's HLA-typed donors yielded approximately 82 million unique TCRs. Study-wide points: TRBV6-2, TRBV6-3 and some other V segments were excluded as indistinguishable. It was reported in a later analysis that an Asian-associated ancestry cluster showed fewer N-insertions than the approximately 670-donor mean.

The PCR employed 60 Vbeta primers together with 13 Jbeta primers. The protocol was immunoSEQ multiplex PCR, while the TCRdb copy is restricted to in-frame clones and leaves out a portion. The repertoire has 110,000 or so clones, 70% to 85% of them found once; the top ten carry around 2.3%. The CDR3 sequence is 15 residues long. Germline V gene sequence: CDR1 MNHNY, CDR2 SVGAGI (reference sequence). J lost 3 bases, V lost 7 bases, and 8 bases had no gene match. Worth noting for this clone: Its matching antigen is unknown.

Sequenced sample: PBMCs. This chain joins TRBV6-6 and TRBJ1-2; 10 bases are shared with TRBD1. The source of this sequence is a young woman in good health and CMV-seronegative. The CDR3 DNA reads as TGTGCCAGCACTGGAGACAGGGGGCTTTACTATGGCTACACCTTC. Translated, it gives CASTGDRGLYYGYTF.